Sequencing of this T cell receptor (beta chain) was carried out in a study of OX40 agonist ivuxolimab in advanced cancers. Study-level information: A male proportion of about 84% was recorded, with mean age roughly 60 years and range about 20 to 79.

Autoimmune disease history or systemic immunosuppression was exclusionary. The germline CDR1 and CDR2 sequences are MGHDK and SYGVNS. V was trimmed by 4 bases and J by 10 bases, leaving 19 bases between them. The CDR3 is 14 amino acids. Here immunoSEQ multiplex PCR was the method, and the copy in TCRdb shows in-frame clones only, minus some. The sample has 20,000 or so clones, around three quarters seen once. Notes on this clone: The sample holds other DNA sequences that translate to the same CDR3.

Material: CD4+ or CD8+ T cells sorted from blood, obtained in a trial of the OX40 agonist ivuxolimab. This receptor was obtained from an adult with an advanced solid tumor such as melanoma, head and neck, liver or kidney cancer. The chain employs TRBV25-1 and TRBJ1-1, with unresolved D. The CDR3 sequence is CASSGGVSDLPAFF. For the CDR3, the DNA is TGTGCCAGCAGTGGGGGAGTATCGGACCTTCCAGCTTTCTTT.